Each of the 26 T cell receptor beta chains below was sequenced from the same sample in a study of shared clonotypes between healthy human individuals (dated by TCRdb to the early 2020s). The library relied on the immunoSEQ multiplex PCR assay. TCRdb holds this immuneACCESS table with in-frame rearrangements only. Some clones are missing; in checked studies, unresolved V genes explain under half, and the rest has no known cause. The sample table shows approximately 1,000,000 clones, and 60% to 85% are seen once. 0.89% of the sample lies in the top ten. The source material was memory CD4+ T cells from PBMCs. Interpreted using the paper, the cell subset or site label stands for: CD45RA-negative fraction. These TCRs come from a man younger than 35 in good health. Some clones in this sample may be carry-over from other donors' samples.

The chain is built from TRBV5-8 and TRBJ1-2, with a weak D call TRBD1 (5 bases). This CDR3 is 14 amino acids long. Deletions cut 1 base from V and 4 bases from J, with 11 bases between. Looked up from germline, CDR1 is SGHTS and CDR2 is YDEGEE. CDR3 in amino acids: CASSLKRGSYGYTF. CDR3 sequence (DNA): TGTGCCAGCAGCTTGAAAAGGGGCTCCTATGGCTACACCTTC.

The V call is TRBV2, the J call TRBJ1-2, with D tentatively TRBD1 (5 bases). The CDR3 has 11 residues. Trimming cost V 11 bases and J 3 bases, with 10 bases left between them. Germline-derived CDR1 and CDR2 are SNHLY and FYNNEI. The CDR3 bases are TGTGCCGGTGGCAGGGACTATGGCTACACCTTC. This translates into CAGGRDYGYTF. Looking up the rest from reference TRBV2 and TRBJ1-2 gives the full variable domain: EPEVTQTPSHQVTQMGQEVILRCVPISNHLYFYWYRQILGQKVEFLVSFYNNEISEKSEIFDDQFSVERPDGSNFTLKIRSTKLEDSAMYFCAGGRDYGYTFGSGTRLTVV.

The chain links TRBV7-9 to TRBJ1-1, with TRBD1 identical over 9 bases. CDR3 length equals 13 residues. The V and J ends lost 6 bases and 7 bases, in that order; junction bases with no gene match: 6. The germline gives CDR1 SEHNR, CDR2 FQNEAQ (reference sequence). The CDR3: CASSNRGRDEAFF. The CDR3 bases are TGTGCCAGCAGTAACAGGGGGCGGGATGAAGCTTTCTTT. Complete variable domain (other parts from reference TRBV7-9 and TRBJ1-1): DTGVSQNPRHKITKRGQNVTFRCDPISEHNRLYWYRQTLGQGPEFLTYFQNEAQLEKSRLLSDRFSAERPKGSFSTLEIQRTEQGDSAMYLCASSNRGRDEAFFGQGTRLTVV.

This chain joins TRBV7-2 and TRBJ1-2; D call uncertain. V gave up 5 bases and J gave up 4 bases, with 14 bases separating them. This CDR3 has 14 amino acids. The germline V gene encodes CDR1 SGHTA and CDR2 FQGNSA. CDR3 DNA sequence: TGTGCCAGCAGCCCTATGACTCAGCCCTATGGCTACACCTTC. As protein: CASSPMTQPYGYTF.

The V call is TRBV5-1, the J call TRBJ2-3, with TRBD2 matching 10 bases. Germline trimming cut 6 bases from V and 6 bases from J; bases unmatched to any gene: 10. This CDR3 region has 15 residues. CDR1 and CDR2 from the germline V gene are SGHRS and YFSETQ. CDR3 nucleotide sequence: TGCGCCAGCACCCCCTCGGGACTAGCGTTGGATACGCAGTATTTT. This sequence encodes CASTPSGLALDTQYF.

This rearrangement joins TRBV5-4 to TRBJ2-3; 7 bases are a match to TRBD2. J lost 5 bases, V lost 2 bases, and 8 bases had no gene match. This CDR3 region has 15 residues. CDR1 is SGHNT, CDR2 YYREEE, per germline (reference sequence). The CDR3 sequence: CASSLKAGEGDTQYF. The CDR3 DNA is TGTGCCAGCAGCTTAAAGGCGGGAGAGGGAGATACGCAGTATTTT.

The chain has TRBV5-1 and TRBJ1-4, with D hard to call. V dropped 1 base and J dropped 7 bases, with 5 bases sitting between them. The CDR3 runs 12 residues. CDR1 SGHRS and CDR2 YFSETQ come from the germline V gene. The DNA of the CDR3 is TGCGCCAGCAGCTTGTTTTGTGAAAAACTGTTTTTT. It is translated as CASSLFCEKLFF.

The V and J genes are TRBV29-1 and TRBJ1-1; D gene uncertain. Germline loops: CDR1 SQVTM, CDR2 ANQGSEA. This CDR3 spans 13 amino acids. Deletions cut 4 bases from V and 4 bases from J, with 13 bases between. The CDR3 DNA is TGCAGCGTTGTCGGTCAACCGGGCACTGAAGCTTTCTTT. It specifies CSVVGQPGTEAFF.

This chain connects TRBV6-6 to TRBJ2-1, with TRBD2 matching over 7 bases. The germline gives CDR1 MNHNY, CDR2 SVGAGI (reference sequence). The CDR3 sequence is 15 residues long. Trimming at V came to 6 bases and at J to 3 bases, leaving 8 bases not matched to a gene. The CDR3 is CASSPTAGVYNEQFF. CDR3 sequence (DNA): TGTGCCAGCAGCCCCACGGCGGGAGTCTACAATGAGCAGTTCTTC.

V usage is TRBV6-5 and J usage is TRBJ1-3; D is possibly TRBD1 (6 bases). Germline CDR1 and CDR2: MNHEY and SVGAGI. This CDR3 is 14 amino acids long. Deletions cut 5 bases from V and 3 bases from J, with 11 bases between. CDR3 sequence reads: CASSTRGDGNTIYF. The CDR3 nucleotides read TGTGCCAGCAGTACCAGGGGAGATGGAAACACCATATATTTT.

The gene calls are TRBV7-2 and TRBJ1-4; D may be TRBD1 (5 bases). This CDR3 is 16 amino acids long. In germline, CDR1 is SGHTA, CDR2 FQGNSA. The V gene lost 1 base and the J gene lost 3 bases, with 12 bases spanning the gap. The DNA for the CDR3 is TGTGCCAGCAGCTTAGTAGGGACGGCTTCTAATGAAAAACTGTTTTTT. This translates into CASSLVGTASNEKLFF.

The chain has TRBV18 and TRBJ2-3; no definite D call. There are 14 residues in the CDR3. With 3 bases removed from V and 5 bases from J, the gap between germline ends came to 12 bases. The germline CDR1 and CDR2 sequences are KGHSH and LQKENI. The CDR3 DNA reads as TGTGCCAGCTCACCCGGATTTGGCGGAGATACGCAGTATTTT. Amino acids: CASSPGFGGDTQYF.

This clone was observed a few times. The DNA for the CDR3 is TGCGCCAGCAGACGACGCCCGTCTAGCGGGGTATCCTACAATGAGCAGTTCTTC. Amino acids: CASRRRPSSGVSYNEQFF. The chain links TRBV5-1 to TRBJ2-1, with 9 bases fitting TRBD2. This CDR3 region has 18 residues. The V gene end was trimmed by 5 bases and the J gene end by 1 base; junction bases not matched to a gene: 13. Germline assignment: CDR1 SGHRS and CDR2 YFSETQ.

V is TRBV28 and J is TRBJ1-1, with D possibly matching TRBD1 (5 bases). CDR1 and CDR2 from the germline V gene are MDHEN and SYDVKM. The V end lost 5 bases, the J end lost 1 base, and 14 bases lay between the germline ends. The CDR3 covers 15 residues. The DNA for the CDR3 is TGTGCCAGCAGTCCGACCGGGACGGCGAACACTGAAGCTTTCTTT. The encoded protein is CASSPTGTANTEAFF. Variable domain in full (rest from reference TRBV28 and TRBJ1-1): DVKVTQSSRYLVKRTGEKVFLECVQDMDHENMFWYRQDPGLGLRLIYFSYDVKMKEKGDIPEGYSVSREKKERFSLILESASTNQTSMYLCASSPTGTANTEAFFGQGTRLTVV.

This chain joins TRBV28 and TRBJ1-2; 11 positions match TRBD1. Germline CDR1 and CDR2: MDHEN and SYDVKM. The V segment lost 4 bases and the J segment 5 bases; nucleotides outside the gene matches: 12. This CDR3 has 17 amino acids. The chain's CDR3 is CASSSGGQGVGFYGYTF. In DNA form, the CDR3 reads TGTGCCAGCAGTTCAGGGGGACAGGGGGTTGGATTTTATGGCTACACCTTC.

The sample holds a few counts of this clone. This chain joins TRBV2 and TRBJ2-5; 13 positions agree with TRBD2. The CDR3 has 16 residues. V dropped 1 base and J dropped 4; count of bases not matched to a gene: 3. Looked up from germline, CDR1 is SNHLY and CDR2 is FYNNEI. The CDR3 DNA reads as TGTGCCAGCAGTGAAGGGGGACTAGCGGGGACAGAGACCCAGTACTTC. Translating gives CASSEGGLAGTETQYF.

CDR3 DNA: TGCGCCAGCAGGAGGCACGAGCAGTACTTC. Translating gives CASRRHEQYF. This rearrangement joins TRBV10-2 to TRBJ2-7; D call uncertain. V dropped 6 bases and J dropped 5 bases, with 5 bases sitting between them. The CDR3 totals 10 residues. Germline V gives CDR1 WSHSY, CDR2 SAAADI.

The chain recombines TRBV5-5 with TRBJ2-7; no firm D call. CDR3 size: 14 residues. The V gene's germline CDR1 is SGHKS and CDR2 YYEKEE (reference sequence). Trimming cost V 3 bases and J 5 bases, with 15 bases left between them. The CDR3 nucleotides are TGTGCCAGCAGCTGGGCTGATGGGGTCAACGAGCAGTACTTC. It is translated as CASSWADGVNEQYF.

Only a few counts were recorded for this clone. This rearrangement joins TRBV29-1 to TRBJ2-1, with unresolved D. Germline V gene data show CDR1 as SQVTM and CDR2 as ANQGSEA. There are 14 residues in the CDR3. The V end lost 7 bases, the J end lost 0 bases, and 13 bases lay between the germline ends. CDR3 residues: CSADLEHSYNEQFF. In DNA form, the CDR3 reads TGCAGCGCCGACCTTGAACACTCCTACAATGAGCAGTTCTTC.

The gene calls are TRBV5-4 and TRBJ2-7, with 14 bases aligning to TRBD2. V lost 3 bases to trimming and J lost 3 bases; unmatched junction nucleotides: 5. The CDR3 is 16 residues long. Looked up from germline, CDR1 is SGHNT and CDR2 is YYREEE (reference sequence). The CDR3: CASSWGTSGSRYEQYF. CDR3 DNA: TGTGCCAGCAGCTGGGGGACTAGCGGGAGCCGCTACGAGCAGTACTTC.

For this clone: The junction departs from germline at one end; a sequencing error may be responsible. The chain uses TRBV29-1 and TRBJ2-7; 10 bases line up with TRBD1. CDR1 is SQVTM and CDR2 is ANQGSEA in the germline V gene. The CDR3 loop spans 13 amino acids. CDR3 protein: CSVEGQGDREQYF. CDR3 DNA sequence: TGCAGCGTCGAAGGACAGGGGGACAGGGAGCAGTACTTC.

The gene calls are TRBV7-9 and TRBJ2-1; D is perhaps TRBD2 (6 bases). V was cut by 4 bases and J by 9 bases, with 16 bases left in between. The CDR3 runs 14 residues. Per germline, CDR1 SEHNR and CDR2 FQNEAQ (reference sequence). This CDR3 reads CASSSGTLRGEQFF. In nucleotides, the CDR3 is TGTGCCAGCAGCTCCGGGACTCTTAGAGGTGAGCAGTTCTTC.

This clone was seen many times. The CDR3 DNA reads as TGTGCCAGCAGTGGCTGGGAGGGCCTGAATGAGCAGTTCTTC. This sequence encodes CASSGWEGLNEQFF. The chain recombines TRBV2 with TRBJ2-1, with TRBD2 matching over 7 bases. Per the germline V gene, CDR1 is SNHLY and CDR2 is FYNNEI. The CDR3 covers 14 residues. Germline trimming cut 4 bases from V and 7 bases from J; bases unmatched to any gene: 7.

This clone has at least ten counts. The CDR3 spells CASRSGTGSSYEQYF. The DNA for the CDR3 is TGTGCCAGCAGATCCGGGACAGGGAGCTCCTACGAGCAGTACTTC. This chain links TRBV28 with TRBJ2-7, with 9 positions matching TRBD1. Trimming cost V 6 bases and J 0 bases; bases outside gene matches: 6. The CDR3 has 15 amino acids. Germline values: CDR1 MDHEN, CDR2 SYDVKM.

The chain recombines TRBV7-9 with TRBJ2-2; D not certain. The germline V gene has CDR1 SEHNR and CDR2 FQNEAQ (reference sequence). The V end was cut by 2 bases, the J end by 6 bases, with 7 bases between. The CDR3 totals 13 residues. CDR3 nucleotides: TGTGCCAGCAGCTTAATGGGGTCCGGGGAGCTGTTTTTT. Protein product: CASSLMGSGELFF.

This clone has ten or more counts. The J gene is TRBJ2-7, the V gene TRBV6-1; TRBD2 aligns across 8 bases. Germline CDR1 is MNHNS and CDR2 is SASEGT. The CDR3 sequence is 13 residues long. V was clipped by 7 bases and J by 4 bases; unmatched bases: 6. The CDR3 DNA sequence: TGTGCCAGCAAAATACTAGCGGAATACGAGCAGTACTTC. Its translation is CASKILAEYEQYF.